These 9 T cell receptor beta chains were sequenced from one sample in a study of T-cell memory formation after mild COVID-19. One entry per CDR3 protein results from TCRdb running MiXCR on the 5' RACE reads. This table has about 440,000 distinct CDR3 sequences, 20% appearing once. Source material: PBMCs or a T cell subset sorted from them (not recorded which). All receptors derive from an adult woman who had mild COVID-19 (a few samples of this study predate the infection). Cell type and time point are not known.

This clonotype occurred many times. This chain connects TRBV5-1 to TRBJ1-2, with D perhaps TRBD1 (6 bases). The CDR3 loop spans 16 amino acids. Trimming shortened V by 4 bases and J by 0 bases, and 16 bases separated the two germline ends. Germline assignment: CDR1 SGHRS and CDR2 YFSETQ. CDR3 sequence: CASSIWTDESNYGYTF. The CDR3 region has the DNA TGCGCCAGCAGCATATGGACAGATGAATCTAACTATGGCTACACCTTC.

This chain uses TRBV7-9 with TRBJ1-4; D perhaps matches TRBD1 (5 bases). The CDR3 extends over 13 amino acids. The V gene's germline CDR1 is SEHNR and CDR2 FQNEAQ (reference sequence). V shed 6 bases and J shed 7 bases, with 12 bases lying between them. CDR3 DNA: TGTGCCAGCAGGGGGCTGGAGGGTGAAAAACTGTTTTTT. Translation: CASRGLEGEKLFF.

This clonotype was picked up a small number of times. The gene calls are TRBV12-5 and TRBJ2-3, with D possibly being TRBD2 (7 bases). V was shortened by 2 bases and J by 2 bases, with 23 bases between the two germline ends. This CDR3 is built from 19 residues. Germline-derived CDR1 and CDR2 are LGHNT and FRNRAP. The CDR3 here is CASGLIPRGGRSDTDTQYF. The CDR3 DNA reads TGTGCTAGTGGTTTGATACCTCGCGGGGGCCGTTCTGACACAGATACGCAGTATTTT.

This clonotype has only a few counts. V usage is TRBV6-5 and J usage is TRBJ1-2; the match to TRBD1 covers 7 bases. The V gene's germline CDR1 is MNHEY and CDR2 SVGAGI. The CDR3 extends over 14 amino acids. After removal of 2 bases from V and 4 bases from J, the junction contained 4 bases not matched to a gene. The CDR3 loop reads CASSYQGDSYGYTF. The CDR3 bases are TGTGCCAGCAGTTACCAGGGGGACAGCTATGGCTACACCTTC.

The chain uses TRBV12-3 or TRBV12-4 and TRBJ2-7; 10 bases are shared with TRBD1. V shed 4 bases, J shed 2 bases, and the junction held 2 bases outside the gene matches. The CDR3 consists of 14 residues. CDR3 sequence reads: CASSWTGGTYEQYF. In nucleotides, the CDR3 is TGTGCCAGCAGTTGGACAGGGGGGACCTACGAGCAGTACTTC.

The chain joins TRBV14 to TRBJ2-1; possibly TRBD1 for D (5 bases). CDR1 and CDR2 (germline): SGHDN, FVKESK. V shed 4 bases and J shed 6 bases, with 16 bases lying between them. The CDR3 consists of 15 residues. The CDR3 loop is CASSPAPGYGNEQFF. CDR3 sequence (DNA): TGTGCCAGCAGCCCGGCTCCAGGGTATGGCAATGAGCAGTTCTTC.

The chain employs TRBV2 and TRBJ2-7; D not certain. V was clipped by 3 bases and J by 2 bases, with 11 bases between them. Germline-derived CDR1 and CDR2 are SNHLY and FYNNEI. The CDR3 is made up of 14 amino acids. CDR3: CASSESLAPYEQYF. CDR3 DNA: TGTGCCAGCAGTGAGTCCTTAGCTCCCTACGAGCAGTACTTC.

The chain uses TRBV9 and TRBJ2-1, with 9 bases aligning to TRBD2. The CDR3 sequence is 19 residues long. Germline-derived CDR1 and CDR2 are SGDLS and YYNGEE. Germline trimming cut 3 bases from V and 2 bases from J; bases unmatched to any gene: 15. This CDR3 is CASSAEARSSGITYNEQFF. The CDR3, as DNA: TGTGCCAGCAGCGCTGAGGCCCGCTCTAGCGGGATAACCTACAATGAGCAGTTCTTC.

This clonotype occurred once. The chain employs TRBV20-1 and TRBJ2-3, with D possibly TRBD2 on 6 matching bases. V shed 5 bases and J shed 0 bases, with 9 bases lying between them. CDR1 and CDR2 (germline): DFQATT, SNEGSKA (reference sequence). The CDR3 extends over 13 amino acids. CDR3 protein: CSAGLFSTDTQYF. The DNA of the CDR3 is TGCAGTGCTGGACTATTCAGCACAGATACGCAGTATTTT.